Below are 32 T cell receptor beta chains sequenced from a single sample in a study of cytomegalovirus exposure and HLA in healthy donors. PCR employed 60 Vbeta and 13 Jbeta primers. The repertoire was sequenced with immunoSEQ multiplex PCR; TCRdb's copy has only in-frame clones and lacks some. The data show around 180,000 clones, about 72% seen once. Specimen: PBMCs. These receptor sequences come from a girl aged 5-17 years in good health and CMV-seronegative.

The genes are TRBV27 and TRBJ1-2, with D possibly TRBD1 on 6 matching bases. Germline lookup yields CDR1 MNHEY and CDR2 SMNVEV (reference sequence). With 6 bases removed from V and 8 bases from J, the gap between germline ends came to 16 bases. The CDR3 has 13 amino acids. The CDR3 loop is CASRLGRGRGYTF. CDR3 in DNA: TGTGCCAGCAGGCTGGGCAGGGGCAGGGGCTACACCTTC.

V is TRBV13 and J is TRBJ2-7; D is perhaps TRBD2 (7 bases). The CDR3 runs to 16 residues. Germline CDR1 reads PRHDT; CDR2 reads FYEKMQ (reference sequence). Trimming shortened V by 5 bases and J by 2 bases, and 19 bases separated the two germline ends. For the CDR3, the DNA is TGTGCCAGCAGCCCTCCCCCGGGGGGCCTCACCTACGAGCAGTACTTC. It yields the protein CASSPPPGGLTYEQYF.

This chain uses TRBV9 with TRBJ1-3, with D perhaps matching TRBD1 (6 bases). Trimming removed 4 bases at V and 3 bases at J, with 20 bases between. The germline V gene has CDR1 SGDLS and CDR2 YYNGEE. This CDR3 has 17 amino acids. The CDR3 nucleotides read TGTGCCAGCAGCCTGGGCGGGTCAGGGGCAGGTGGAAACACCATATATTTT. Translated: CASSLGGSGAGGNTIYF.

The table lists this clone with a count of one. This rearrangement joins TRBV15 to TRBJ1-4, with 9 bases identical to TRBD1. Germline V gives CDR1 LNHNV, CDR2 YYDKDF (reference sequence). The J segment lost 12 bases and the V segment lost 5 bases, leaving 13 bases of the junction unmatched. The CDR3 is 15 residues long. DNA of the CDR3: TGTGCCACCAGCGGACCGGGACAGGGCGCAATGGAACTGTTTTTT. Amino acid sequence: CATSGPGQGAMELFF. The whole variable domain, filled in from reference TRBV15 and TRBJ1-4, reads DAMVIQNPRYQVTQFGKPVTLSCSQTLNHNVMYWYQQKSSQAPKLLFHYYDKDFNNEADTPDNFQSRRPNTSFCFLDIRSPGLGDTAMYLCATSGPGQGAMELFFGSGTQLSVL.

This chain uses TRBV23-1 with TRBJ1-5; 12 nucleotides agree with TRBD1. TRBV23-1 has ORF status, its function being uncertain. Trimming at V came to 2 bases and at J to 6 bases, leaving 8 bases not matched to a gene. The CDR3 totals 17 residues. The CDR3 coding sequence is TGCGCCAGCAGTCAACGTTGGGACAGGGGGCCCAGTCAGCCCCAGCATTTT. Protein product: CASSQRWDRGPSQPQHF.

This clone was picked up a small number of times. The chain joins TRBV6-6 to TRBJ2-1; TRBD1 might be the D (5 bases). Looked up from germline, CDR1 is MNHNY and CDR2 is SVGAGI (reference sequence). V lost 5 bases to trimming and J lost 9 bases, with 14 bases between them. CDR3 size: 13 residues. CDR3 coding DNA: TGTGCCAGCAGTCCTATGGGTACAGGTGAGCAGTTCTTC. It is translated as CASSPMGTGEQFF.

This clone was recorded a few times. The rearrangement links TRBV15 to TRBJ1-6, with D possibly being TRBD1 (6 bases). CDR3 length: 18 amino acids. Germline values: CDR1 LNHNV, CDR2 YYDKDF (reference sequence). Trimming removed 1 base from V and 7 bases from J, with 20 bases in between. The CDR3 DNA follows: TGTGCCACCAGCAGAGTCCCCTTGGACAGTTTAATGAATTCACCCCTCCACTTT. It specifies CATSRVPLDSLMNSPLHF.

The rearrangement joins TRBV5-1 to TRBJ1-4; D is possibly TRBD1 (5 bases). CDR3 length: 16 amino acids. The V end lost 1 base, the J end lost 4 bases, and 14 bases lay between the germline ends. CDR1 and CDR2 (germline): SGHRS, YFSETQ. CDR3 in DNA: TGCGCCAGCAGCTTGTTCCAGGCGGGGGATAATGAAAAACTGTTTTTT. Translation: CASSLFQAGDNEKLFF.

The chain couples TRBV19 to TRBJ1-3; 7 nucleotides match TRBD1. The V and J ends lost 3 bases and 2 bases, in that order; junction bases with no gene match: 7. Germline assignment: CDR1 LNHDA and CDR2 SQIVND (reference sequence). CDR3 length: 16 amino acids. The CDR3 nucleotides are TGTGCCAGTAGTATGGGGCGACAGGGAGCTGGAAACACCATATATTTT. It is translated as CASSMGRQGAGNTIYF.

This clone was seen a single time. The chain recombines TRBV18 with TRBJ1-1; possible D gene TRBD1, 6 bases. V was pared by 5 bases and J by 0 bases, with 10 bases between. This CDR3 has 14 residues. Germline lookup yields CDR1 KGHSH and CDR2 LQKENI. CDR3 nucleotides: TGTGCCAGCTCAGGACAGAGGATGAACACTGAAGCTTTCTTT. The encoded protein is CASSGQRMNTEAFF.

This rearrangement joins TRBV28 to TRBJ1-2, with 7 bases fitting TRBD1. Germline V CDR1 and CDR2: MDHEN, SYDVKM. The trim removed 6 bases at V and 4 bases at J, leaving 8 bases unmatched. This CDR3 contains 14 residues. This CDR3 is CASSHRGGSYGYTF. DNA of the CDR3: TGTGCCAGCAGCCACAGGGGCGGCTCCTATGGCTACACCTTC.

J is TRBJ1-4 and V is TRBV30, with D unclear. Germline V lookup: CDR1 GTSNPN, CDR2 SVGIG (reference sequence). V was cut by 4 bases and J by 7 bases, with 16 bases left in between. CDR3 length: 14 residues. This CDR3 reads CAWNPGRRGEKLFF. The CDR3, as DNA: TGTGCCTGGAACCCGGGGAGGAGAGGTGAAAAACTGTTTTTT. Variable domain in full (rest from reference TRBV30 and TRBJ1-4): SQTIHQWPATLVQPVGSPLSLECTVEGTSNPNLYWYRQAAGRGLQLLFYSVGIGQISSEVPQNLSASRPQDRQFILSSKKLLLSDSGFYLCAWNPGRRGEKLFFGSGTQLSVL.

CDR3 amino acids: CASNLQSTDTQYF. CDR3 DNA sequence: TGTGCCAGCAACCTACAGAGCACAGATACGCAGTATTTT. The V gene is TRBV6-6, the J gene TRBJ2-3; D unresolved. There are 13 residues in the CDR3. Germline assignment: CDR1 MNHNY and CDR2 SVGAGI (reference sequence). V was pared by 7 bases and J by 0 bases, with 8 bases between.

The CDR3 here is CASSPSVAKNIQYF. CDR3 nucleotides: TGTGCCAGCAGCCCCTCCGTAGCCAAAAACATTCAGTACTTC. The chain recombines TRBV13 with TRBJ2-4; D unresolved. Trimming removed 5 bases at V and 0 bases at J, with 8 bases between. Germline V CDR1 and CDR2: PRHDT, FYEKMQ (reference sequence). The CDR3 is 14 amino acids.

The chain joins TRBV5-1 to TRBJ1-1; D remains ambiguous. V lost 4 bases to trimming and J lost 0 bases, with 25 bases between them. Germline lookup yields CDR1 SGHRS and CDR2 YFSETQ. This CDR3 comprises 19 residues. The DNA for the CDR3 is TGCGCCAGCAGCCCCAACCCGCTGGTAGCGGGGAGACTGAACACTGAAGCTTTCTTT. This encodes CASSPNPLVAGRLNTEAFF.

V is TRBV6-5 and J is TRBJ1-2; D unclear. The V and J ends lost 0 bases and 4 bases respectively, with 15 bases between them. Germline CDR1 is MNHEY and CDR2 is SVGAGI. The CDR3 runs to 16 residues. The CDR3 nucleotides are TGTGCCAGCAGTTACTCGATCGGCGGCCCTGTCTATGGCTACACCTTC. It specifies CASSYSIGGPVYGYTF.

The rearrangement uses TRBV5-8 and TRBJ2-7; tentatively, D is TRBD2 (7 bases). The CDR3 is 15 amino acids. CDR1 and CDR2 from the germline V gene are SGHTS and YDEGEE. The V end lost 4 bases, the J end lost 4 bases, and 18 bases lay between the germline ends. DNA of the CDR3: TGTGCCAGCAGCCCGGGGGGCGGACTCACTTACGAGCAGTACTTC. Translated, it gives CASSPGGGLTYEQYF.

This chain links TRBV2 with TRBJ1-5; the match to TRBD1 covers 8 bases. This CDR3 spans 13 amino acids. The V segment lost 4 bases and the J segment 9 bases; nucleotides outside the gene matches: 5. Germline V gives CDR1 SNHLY, CDR2 FYNNEI. The CDR3 loop is CASSGTGYRPQHF. CDR3 sequence (DNA): TGTGCCAGCAGTGGGACAGGGTATCGGCCCCAGCATTTT.

The chain couples TRBV6-1 to TRBJ1-1; D is ambiguous. V was cut by 4 bases and J by 1 base, with 7 bases left in between. Germline CDR1 is MNHNS and CDR2 is SASEGT. The CDR3 runs to 13 residues. This CDR3 reads CASSVRRNTEAFF. The CDR3 DNA sequence: TGTGCCAGCAGTGTGCGTAGGAACACTGAAGCTTTCTTT.

V usage is TRBV19 and J usage is TRBJ2-1, with 9 bases lining up with TRBD1. The CDR3 is 14 amino acids. Germline V CDR1 and CDR2: LNHDA, SQIVND (reference sequence). The V segment lost 5 bases and the J segment 7 bases; nucleotides outside the gene matches: 6. This chain's CDR3 is CASSLQGATNEQFF. CDR3 nucleotides: TGTGCCAGTAGTTTACAGGGGGCAACGAATGAGCAGTTCTTC.

V gene TRBV9 combines with J gene TRBJ2-7; 7 bases agree with TRBD1. CDR1 is SGDLS and CDR2 is YYNGEE in the germline V gene. There are 14 residues in the CDR3. J was trimmed by 2 bases and V by 0 bases; bases with no gene match: 2. CDR3 protein: CASSVDGTAYEQYF. The CDR3 bases are TGTGCCAGCAGCGTAGATGGGACAGCCTACGAGCAGTACTTC.

The V gene is TRBV5-1, the J gene TRBJ1-2, with D perhaps TRBD1 (5 bases). V lost 2 bases, J lost 6 bases, and 14 bases lay in between. Germline lookup yields CDR1 SGHRS and CDR2 YFSETQ. The CDR3 has 14 residues. The CDR3 DNA follows: TGCGCCAGCAGCTTCACGGGGGGTGACAATGGCTACACCTTC. Protein sequence: CASSFTGGDNGYTF.

The chain recombines TRBV6-4 with TRBJ1-5; 8 bases are shared with TRBD1. The V gene's germline CDR1 is MRHNA and CDR2 SNTAGT. This CDR3 has 15 amino acids. Trimming removed 2 bases from V and 3 bases from J; junction bases left unmatched: 3. CDR3 amino acids: CASSDKDRVNQPQHF. The CDR3 DNA reads TGTGCCAGCAGTGACAAGGACAGGGTCAATCAGCCCCAGCATTTT.

The V and J genes are TRBV29-1 and TRBJ1-1, with 7 positions matching TRBD1. The CDR3 is 16 residues long. Germline CDR1 is SQVTM and CDR2 is ANQGSEA. V shed 0 bases and J 0 bases; nucleotides not matched to a gene: 7. The CDR3 is CSVEDWQGGMNTEAFF. CDR3 in DNA: TGCAGCGTTGAAGACTGGCAGGGGGGCATGAACACTGAAGCTTTCTTT. The variable domain in full, completed from reference TRBV29-1 and TRBJ1-1, reads SAVISQKPSRDICQRGTSLTIQCQVDSQVTMMFWYRQQPGQSLTLIATANQGSEATYESGFVIDKFPISRPNLTFSTLTVSNMSPEDSSIYLCSVEDWQGGMNTEAFFGQGTRLTVV.

This chain joins TRBV7-9 and TRBJ1-2, with D tentatively TRBD1 (6 bases). The germline CDR1 and CDR2 sequences are SEHNR and FQNEAQ (reference sequence). This CDR3 is built from 13 residues. V was shortened by 5 bases and J by 5 bases, with 12 bases between the two germline ends. For the CDR3, the DNA is TGTGCCAGCAGCCCGGACAGTCGTTATGGCTACACCTTC. Amino acid sequence: CASSPDSRYGYTF.

The V and J genes are TRBV6-1 and TRBJ1-1, with unresolved D. V lost 3 bases, J lost 3 bases, and 11 bases lay in between. There are 14 residues in the CDR3. Germline V CDR1 and CDR2: MNHNS, SASEGT. The CDR3 sequence is CASSDGEGDTEAFF. CDR3 bases: TGTGCCAGCAGTGATGGGGAGGGAGACACTGAAGCTTTCTTT.

This clone appeared a single time. This sequence joins TRBV19 and TRBJ1-1; D unclear. Trimming removed 3 bases from V and 0 bases from J, with 11 bases in between. From germline, CDR1 is LNHDA and CDR2 SQIVND (reference sequence). This CDR3 contains 15 residues. CDR3 DNA: TGTGCCAGTAGTATGAGGGATCCGATGAACACTGAAGCTTTCTTT. Translation gives CASSMRDPMNTEAFF.

The chain employs TRBV13 and TRBJ1-1; D remains unclear. CDR1 and CDR2 from the germline V gene are PRHDT and FYEKMQ (reference sequence). The CDR3 spans 14 residues. Deletions cut 1 base from V and 4 bases from J, with 10 bases between. The CDR3 spells CASSLVLGSTEAFF. In DNA form, the CDR3 reads TGTGCCAGCAGCTTAGTCCTAGGGAGCACTGAAGCTTTCTTT. Full variable domain (outside the CDR3, taken from reference TRBV13 and TRBJ1-1): AAGVIQSPRHLIKEKRETATLKCYPIPRHDTVYWYQQGPGQDPQFLISFYEKMQSDKGSIPDRFSAQQFSDYHSELNMSSLELGDSALYFCASSLVLGSTEAFFGQGTRLTVV.

The V and J genes are TRBV5-4 and TRBJ1-2, with 7 positions matching TRBD1. Germline V gene sequence: CDR1 SGHNT, CDR2 YYREEE (reference sequence). V lost 4 bases and J lost 5; bases outside the gene matches: 11. The CDR3 sequence is 15 residues long. CDR3: CASSSRETGWYGYTF. In DNA, the CDR3 is TGTGCCAGCAGCAGCCGAGAGACAGGGTGGTATGGCTACACCTTC. The full variable domain, in which reference TRBV5-4 and TRBJ1-2 provide the parts outside the CDR3, is ETGVTQSPTHLIKTRGQQVTLRCSSQSGHNTVSWYQQALGQGPQFIFQYYREEENGRGNFPPRFSGLQFPNYSSELNVNALELDDSALYLCASSSRETGWYGYTFGSGTRLTVV.

In its sample, this clone was seen a few times. The V and J genes are TRBV2 and TRBJ1-6, with 9 bases lining up with TRBD1. Germline V gene lookup returns CDR1 SNHLY and CDR2 FYNNEI. This CDR3 spans 15 amino acids. Trimming cost V 5 bases and J 4 bases; bases outside gene matches: 3. CDR3 coding DNA: TGTGCCAGCAGTCCCGGGACAGGGTATAATTCACCCCTCCACTTT. As protein: CASSPGTGYNSPLHF.

V and J are TRBV6-5 and TRBJ1-2; possibly TRBD1 for D (6 bases). Between the trimmed V and J ends, which lost 6 bases and 2 bases, there was a span of 16 bases. In germline, CDR1 is MNHEY, CDR2 SVGAGI. The CDR3 contains 15 residues. CDR3: CASRPLTGLNYGYTF. The DNA of the CDR3 is TGTGCCAGCAGGCCCCTTACAGGGTTGAACTATGGCTACACCTTC.

This clone has a single count. The chain combines TRBV2 with TRBJ1-5; 7 bases line up with TRBD1. CDR3 size: 16 residues. The germline V gene has CDR1 SNHLY and CDR2 FYNNEI. V trimming: 2 bases; J trimming: 4 bases; junction bases outside the gene matches: 8. Written as DNA, the CDR3 is TGTGCCAGCAGTGAACCGTGGGTCAGGGGGAATCAGCCCCAGCATTTT. Translating it yields CASSEPWVRGNQPQHF. The whole variable domain, filled in from reference TRBV2 and TRBJ1-5, reads EPEVTQTPSHQVTQMGQEVILRCVPISNHLYFYWYRQILGQKVEFLVSFYNNEISEKSEIFDDQFSVERPDGSNFTLKIRSTKLEDSAMYFCASSEPWVRGNQPQHFGDGTRLSIL.